This TCR beta chain was obtained from a study of cytomegalovirus exposure and HLA in healthy donors. Trimming cost V 4 bases and J 6 bases, with 12 bases left between them. CDR3 length equals 13 residues. The germline V gene encodes CDR1 LNHNV and CDR2 YYDKDF (reference sequence). The PCR had 60 Vbeta and 13 Jbeta primers. The method was immunoSEQ multiplex PCR; TCRdb's version includes in-frame clones alone and lacks a portion of them. The sample includes approximately 160,000 clones, 68% of them seen just once. Likely unrecorded immune exposures existed in these nominally healthy donors. The sample was PBMCs. The clonotype comes from a young woman in good health and CMV-seropositive. This sequence joins TRBV15 and TRBJ1-2, with TRBD1 as a possible D gene (6 bases). The CDR3: CATSTQGTNGYTF. CDR3 DNA sequence: TGTGCCACCAGCACACAGGGAACGAATGGCTACACCTTC. Using reference TRBV15 and TRBJ1-2 for the parts outside the CDR3, the full variable domain is DAMVIQNPRYQVTQFGKPVTLSCSQTLNHNVMYWYQQKSSQAPKLLFHYYDKDFNNEADTPDNFQSRRPNTSFCFLDIRSPGLGDTAMYLCATSTQGTNGYTFGSGTRLTVV.